This TCR beta chain was documented in a study of T-cell memory formation after mild COVID-19. Overall study results and limits: Pre-infection memory harbored some responding clones, suggesting cross-reactive memory joined.

The CDR3 length is 12 residues. Germline V gene data show CDR1 as GTSNPN and CDR2 as SVGIG (reference sequence). After 5'RACE with constant-segment primers, TCR alpha and TCR beta cDNA libraries carrying sample barcodes and UMIs were obtained. TCRdb processed the 5' RACE reads anew with MiXCR; each CDR3 protein has one entry. Of 100,000 to 150,000 distinct CDR3 sequences listed, roughly 15% are singletons. Notes on this clonotype: The antigen remains undetermined. A read error may account for a junction end that differs from germline.

The chain employs TRBV30 and TRBJ1-2, with TRBD1 identical over 7 bases. The sequence was collected from an adult woman who had mild COVID-19 (a few samples of this study predate the infection). Cell type and time point are not known. The sample taken for sequencing was PBMCs or a T cell subset sorted from them (not recorded which). The CDR3 spells CSGGTANYGYTF. For the CDR3, the DNA is TGCTCCGGTGGGACAGCTAACTATGGCTACACCTTC.